The present entry profiles one T cell receptor (beta chain) with its context. Its specificity is not known. This entry belongs to a study of regulatory T cells in long-lasting Graves disease. Notes on the study in general: Thyroid tissue went unexamined; only peripheral blood was analyzed. Favoring TRBV28, TRBJ1-2 and TRBJ2-5 was a feature seen in persistent disease.

In building TCR beta libraries, iRepertoire HTBI primers were used together with Arm-PCR of CDR3 regions. TCRdb re-called the multiplex PCR reads through MiXCR, storing one row per CDR3 protein. In the table there are around 450,000 distinct CDR3 sequences, more than 12% of which are singletons. As to time point: newly diagnosed GD, antithyroid drugs for less than 3 months. Researchers made the TCR library from RNA that was extracted from PBMCs. EDTA tubes held Nine milliliters of peripheral blood from each patient. CDR3 length equals 16 residues. CDR1 is MNHEY and CDR2 is SMNVEV in the germline V gene (reference sequence). Trimming cost V 5 bases and J 2 bases; bases outside gene matches: 8. The same specimen was also included in a second study, on T cells in Graves' hyperthyroidism and ophthalmopathy. This second study notes: Most thyroid clonotypes expanded above 0.001 appeared in blood too.

This chain connects TRBV27 to TRBJ2-1; 8 bases align to TRBD2. This TCR was recovered from a woman aged 25-40 years with Graves disease. The source material was peripheral blood mononuclear cells (PBMCs), sampled at new diagnosis, from a patient treated with antithyroid drugs. CDR3 sequence reads: CASSEAAGVTYNEQFF. The CDR3, as DNA: TGTGCCAGCAGTGAAGCAGCGGGAGTAACCTACAATGAGCAGTTCTTC.